This TCR beta chain was sequenced during a study of technical replicates of blood from a handful of donors (dated by TCRdb to the late 2010s). Library preparation used the immunoSEQ multiplex PCR assay. Held by TCRdb, this immuneACCESS table contains in-frame sequences only and omits some clones. Under half of the omission traces to an unresolved V gene where checked; the cause of the rest is unknown. In this sample the table shows some 74,000 clones, about nine tenths of which occur a single time. 0.41% of the sample comes from the top ten. The germline V gene sets CDR1 to SGHAT and CDR2 to FQNNGV. V is trimmed back by 2 bases and J by 8 bases, and the junction contains 11 bases that no gene match accounts for. Reading from cysteine to phenylalanine, the CDR3 counts 16 amino acids. Only the CDR3 portion is preserved as DNA: 48 bases, with reading frame beginning at the first base. About this clone: What this receptor recognizes is not known. No much larger clone is present one base from it, and per-base qualities are unavailable.

The chain joins TRBV11-2 to TRBJ2-1, and 8 junction bases match TRBD1. This receptor was identified in a human donor in good health. The material sequenced was T cells isolated from PBMCs. In nucleotides, the sequence is TGTGCCAGCAGCTTAAGGTGGACAGGGATCGAGGATGAGCAGTTCTTC. It translates as CASSLRWTGIEDEQFF.